This T cell receptor (beta chain) originates from a study of beta chain features in type 1 diabetes. Study outcomes and limitations: In every one of the four CD4+ subsets, TCRB CDR3s were moderately but significantly shorter in Type 1 diabetes patients.

As to this clone: Its cognate antigen is unknown.

The sequenced template was cDNA made from the entire isolated RNA. Sequencing was performed with immunoSEQ multiplex PCR; in TCRdb, only in-frame clones are kept and a portion is missing. The sample shows around 250,000 clones, approximately 15% of them seen only once. The V gene end was trimmed by 7 bases and the J gene end by 6 bases; junction bases not matched to a gene: 11. Germline CDR1 MNHNY, CDR2 SVGAGI (reference sequence). The CDR3 is 14 amino acids. V and J are TRBV6-6 and TRBJ1-1, with 7 bases matching TRBD1. The sequenced sample was naive CD4+ T cells from blood. The sequence was obtained from a man aged 30 to 39 with type 1 diabetes. This chain's CDR3 is CASNPDNRGPEAFF. CDR3 DNA: TGTGCCAGCAACCCCGATAACAGGGGCCCTGAAGCTTTCTTT.